One T cell receptor (beta chain) is described in this entry. Antigen: not known. The data derive from a study of T cell responses to AZD1222 COVID-19 vaccine. Regarding the study as a whole: Compared with day 0, the breadth and depth of the Spike-specific TCR repertoire rose significantly after two doses of AZD1222. Possibly, clonal diversity was underestimated; donors were largely white British and included more females. Repertoire sampling was restricted to post-peak T cell response timepoints. AZD1222 recipients seropositive at baseline numbered only 5 to 7.

Germline V CDR1 and CDR2: MNHEY, SVGAGI. Trimming stripped 3 bases from V and 8 bases from J, with 19 bases between. The CDR3 extends over 16 amino acids. Profiled with immunoSEQ multiplex PCR; TCRdb holds only in-frame clones, not every one. The data show about 100,000 clones, with more than 70% seen just once and just over 4% held by the top ten. Source: peripheral blood, taken on day 0 of MenACWY control vaccination. The chain links TRBV6-5 to TRBJ1-4; tentative D call: TRBD1 (5 bases). The receptor comes from an adult in good health. The CDR3 protein is CASSYFVGTPGEKLFF. The CDR3 DNA is TGTGCCAGCAGTTATTTTGTTGGGACTCCCGGGGAAAAACTGTTTTTT.